This T cell receptor (beta chain) was captured by sequencing in a study of T cell changes during pregnancy in multiple sclerosis. This CDR3 is 15 amino acids long. Deletions cut 5 bases from V and 6 bases from J, with 19 bases between. Germline CDR1 is MNHEY and CDR2 is SVGAGI. Sequenced by immunoSEQ multiplex PCR; TCRdb stores in-frame clones only, minus some. The table records 95,000 to 100,000 clones, about 91% of them present only once. The sequence derives from a female donor with multiple sclerosis, enrolled in a pregnancy study. This chain connects TRBV6-5 to TRBJ1-1; the D gene is possibly TRBD1 (5 bases). The sequences come from peripheral blood, collected in the second trimester of pregnancy. The CDR3 nucleotides read TGTGCCAGCAGTCAACGGGACCGCGGGGCGCCTGAAGCTTTCTTT. Protein sequence: CASSQRDRGAPEAFF.